Shown below are 10 T cell receptor beta chains from a single sample sequenced in a study of response to subunit inactivated influenza vaccine. Each CDR3 protein is one row after TCRdb ran MiXCR on the RT-PCR reads. This table holds hundreds of thousands of distinct CDR3 sequences, about 10% found once. This same sample was also taken into another study, of T cells expressing NK-cell markers. That report notes: UMIs accompanied the 5'RACE template switching by which TCR beta cDNA was made.

Specimen: PBMCs from blood, collected on the day of vaccination. Receptors originate from a man aged 45-60 years who received an inactivated influenza vaccine.

This clonotype was seen many times. The J gene is TRBJ1-6, the V gene TRBV5-5, with 7 bases identical to TRBD1. V trimming: 5 bases; J trimming: 7 bases; junction bases outside the gene matches: 12. CDR3 length: 16 residues. Germline CDR1 and CDR2: SGHKS and YYEKEE (reference sequence). In DNA, the CDR3 is TGTGCCAGCAGGTCCAGTTCACAGGGGTACAATTCACCCCTCCACTTT. Amino acid sequence: CASRSSSQGYNSPLHF.

In its sample, this clonotype was seen a few times. This chain links TRBV5-6 with TRBJ1-4; D remains ambiguous. Trimming pared 5 bases from V and 6 bases from J, leaving 14 bases between. The length of the CDR3 is 14 residues. The germline V gene encodes CDR1 SGHDT and CDR2 YYEEEE. This CDR3 reads CASRPGFKDEKLFF. The DNA for the CDR3 is TGTGCCAGCAGGCCGGGGTTTAAGGATGAAAAACTGTTTTTT. The entire variable domain, with the rest obtained from reference TRBV5-6 and TRBJ1-4, is as follows: DAGVTQSPTHLIKTRGQQVTLRCSPKSGHDTVSWYQQALGQGPQFIFQYYEEEERQRGNFPDRFSGHQFPNYSSELNVNALLLGDSALYLCASRPGFKDEKLFFGSGTQLSVL.

The chain has TRBV7-8 and TRBJ1-5; perhaps TRBD1 as D (5 bases). V was pared by 6 bases and J by 8 bases, with 14 bases between. The CDR3 is made up of 13 amino acids. Germline V gene sequence: CDR1 SGHVS, CDR2 FQNEAQ. CDR3 amino acids: CASSQTDIEPQHF. The CDR3 DNA sequence: TGTGCCAGCAGTCAGACAGATATAGAGCCCCAGCATTTT. Variable domain in full (rest from reference TRBV7-8 and TRBJ1-5): GAGVSQSPRYKVAKRGQDVALRCDPISGHVSLFWYQQALGQGPEFLTYFQNEAQLDKSGLPSDRFFAERPEGSVSTLKIQRTQQEDSAVYLCASSQTDIEPQHFGDGTRLSIL.

In its sample, this clonotype was seen a few times. The V and J genes are TRBV6-5 and TRBJ2-6; D remains ambiguous. Trimming shortened V by 0 bases and J by 0 bases, and 9 bases separated the two germline ends. The CDR3 is 17 residues long. The germline gives CDR1 MNHEY, CDR2 SVGAGI. For the CDR3, the DNA is TGTGCCAGCAGTTACTCGTCGGTCTTCTCTGGGGCCAACGTCCTGACTTTC. Its protein product is CASSYSSVFSGANVLTF.

Many counts were recorded for this clonotype. The chain recombines TRBV25-1 with TRBJ1-5; D is uncertain. This CDR3 is built from 12 residues. V dropped 3 bases and J dropped 3 bases, with 3 bases sitting between them. Germline CDR1 reads MGHDK; CDR2 reads SYGVNS. This chain's CDR3 is CASSDNNQPQHF. CDR3 in DNA: TGTGCCAGCAGTGACAACAATCAGCCCCAGCATTTT.

The chain recombines TRBV20-1 with TRBJ2-1; the D is unclear. Germline assignment: CDR1 DFQATT and CDR2 SNEGSKA (reference sequence). Trimming pared 5 bases from V and 4 bases from J, leaving 6 bases between. The CDR3 has 11 amino acids. The CDR3 sequence: CSADKYNEQFF. The DNA of the CDR3 is TGCAGTGCTGATAAGTACAATGAGCAGTTCTTC.

This clonotype has only a few counts. This chain uses TRBV29-1 with TRBJ2-1; D is unclear. V was trimmed by 1 base and J by 9 bases, leaving 7 bases between them. In germline, CDR1 is SQVTM, CDR2 ANQGSEA. There are 11 residues in the CDR3. CDR3 DNA sequence: TGCAGCGTTGAAGTTACTATTGAGCAGTTCTTC. This encodes CSVEVTIEQFF.

This clonotype was seen a few times. This chain links TRBV7-3 with TRBJ1-1; D is unresolved. Between the trimmed V and J ends, which lost 2 bases and 6 bases, there was a span of 7 bases. There are 12 residues in the CDR3. The germline CDR1 and CDR2 sequences are SGHTA and FQGTGA. CDR3 bases: TGTGCCAGCAGCTTAGGCAACTCTGAAGCTTTCTTT. Protein sequence: CASSLGNSEAFF.

The chain uses TRBV4-1 and TRBJ2-3; 7 bases are a match to TRBD2. After removal of 4 bases from V and 11 bases from J, the junction contained 18 bases not matched to a gene. Germline V gene sequence: CDR1 MGHRA, CDR2 YSYEKL. The CDR3 runs to 16 residues. CDR3 bases: TGCGCCAGCAGCCCCGAGGAGAGCGGGTGGAGGGAGGGGCAGTATTTT. Amino acid sequence: CASSPEESGWREGQYF.

A few counts support this clonotype. The chain has TRBV19 and TRBJ1-2; TRBD1 matches at 7 bases. In germline, CDR1 is LNHDA, CDR2 SQIVND (reference sequence). Losses at the gene ends were 7 bases for V and 4 bases for J; bases not matched to a gene: 6. The CDR3 contains 13 residues. The CDR3 DNA is TGTGCCAGTACTCCGACAGGGCCCTATGGCTACACCTTC. Encoded protein: CASTPTGPYGYTF.